This record concerns one TCR beta chain sequence. This record belongs to a study of blood T cell repertoires in COVID-19. Whole-study context: T cells, B-cell-depleted T cells, or PBMCs provided the cDNA or gDNA that served as material.

The germline V gene has CDR1 KGHSH and CDR2 LQKENI. The CDR3 is made up of 17 amino acids. Trimming removed 2 bases from V and 0 bases from J, with 11 bases in between. The table came from immunoSEQ multiplex PCR; TCRdb's copy has only in-frame clones and leaves some out. Among roughly 240,000 clones, 75% to 85% were seen once, and the ten largest hold approximately 8.2%. The TCR originated in a woman between 45 and 60 years old with acute COVID-19. The chain recombines TRBV18 with TRBJ1-6; no firm D call. The sequencing sample was made of PBMCs or T cells enriched from blood (not recorded which). The CDR3 region is CASSPVSPSSYNSPLHF. The CDR3 DNA reads as TGTGCCAGCTCACCAGTCTCCCCCAGCTCCTATAATTCACCCCTCCACTTT.